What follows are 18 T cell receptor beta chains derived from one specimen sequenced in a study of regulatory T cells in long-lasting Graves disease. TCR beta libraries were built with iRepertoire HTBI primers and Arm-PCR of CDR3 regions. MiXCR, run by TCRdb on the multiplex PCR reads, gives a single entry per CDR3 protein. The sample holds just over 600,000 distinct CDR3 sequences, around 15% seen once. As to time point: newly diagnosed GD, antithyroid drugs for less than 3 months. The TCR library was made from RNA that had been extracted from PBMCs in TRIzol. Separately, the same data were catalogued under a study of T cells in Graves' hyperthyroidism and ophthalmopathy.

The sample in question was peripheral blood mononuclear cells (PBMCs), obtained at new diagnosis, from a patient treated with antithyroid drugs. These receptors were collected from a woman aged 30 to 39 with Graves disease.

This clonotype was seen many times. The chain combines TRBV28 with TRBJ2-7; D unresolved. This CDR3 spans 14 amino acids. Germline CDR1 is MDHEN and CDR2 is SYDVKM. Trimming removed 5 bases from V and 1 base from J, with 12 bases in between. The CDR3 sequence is CASSPSARSYEQYF. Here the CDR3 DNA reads TGTGCCAGCAGTCCCTCCGCCCGTTCCTACGAGCAGTACTTC.

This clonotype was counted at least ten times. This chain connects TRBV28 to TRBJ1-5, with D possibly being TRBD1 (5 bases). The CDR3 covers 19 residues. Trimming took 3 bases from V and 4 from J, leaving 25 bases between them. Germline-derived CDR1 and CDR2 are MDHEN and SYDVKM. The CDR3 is CASSFSRPRFGQGNQPQHF. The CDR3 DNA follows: TGTGCCAGCAGTTTTTCAAGGCCCCGGTTCGGGCAGGGAAATCAGCCCCAGCATTTT.

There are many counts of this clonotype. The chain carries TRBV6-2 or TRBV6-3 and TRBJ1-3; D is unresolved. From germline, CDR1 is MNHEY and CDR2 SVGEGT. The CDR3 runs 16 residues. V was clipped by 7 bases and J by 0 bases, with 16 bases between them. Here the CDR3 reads CASTPLDASSGNTIYF. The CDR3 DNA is TGTGCCAGCACCCCTCTTGACGCAAGCTCTGGAAACACCATATATTTT.

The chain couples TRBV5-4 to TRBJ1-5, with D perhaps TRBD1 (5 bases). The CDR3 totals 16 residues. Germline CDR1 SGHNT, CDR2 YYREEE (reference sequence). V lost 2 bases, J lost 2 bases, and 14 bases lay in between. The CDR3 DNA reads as TGTGCCAGCAGCTTCGACCGGGGGGTACGCAATCAGCCCCAGCATTTT. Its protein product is CASSFDRGVRNQPQHF.

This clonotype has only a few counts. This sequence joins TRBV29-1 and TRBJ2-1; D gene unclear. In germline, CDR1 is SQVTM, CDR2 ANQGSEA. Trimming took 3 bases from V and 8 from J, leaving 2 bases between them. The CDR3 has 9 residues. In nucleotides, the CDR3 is TGCAGCGTTGACTATGAGCAGTTCTTC. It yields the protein CSVDYEQFF.

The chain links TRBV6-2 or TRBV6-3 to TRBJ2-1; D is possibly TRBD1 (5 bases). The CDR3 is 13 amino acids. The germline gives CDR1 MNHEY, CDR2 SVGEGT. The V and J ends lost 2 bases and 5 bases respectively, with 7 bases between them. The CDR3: CASSYPGNNEQFF. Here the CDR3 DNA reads TGTGCCAGCAGTTACCCAGGGAACAATGAGCAGTTCTTC.

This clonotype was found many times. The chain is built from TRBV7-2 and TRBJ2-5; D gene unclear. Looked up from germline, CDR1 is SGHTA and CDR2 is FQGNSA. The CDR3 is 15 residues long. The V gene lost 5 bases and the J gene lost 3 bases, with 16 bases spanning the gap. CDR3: CASSTRNPEEETQYF. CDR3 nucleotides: TGTGCCAGCAGCACCAGAAACCCCGAGGAAGAGACCCAGTACTTC. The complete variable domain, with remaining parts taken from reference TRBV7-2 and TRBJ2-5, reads GAGVSQSPSNKVTEKGKDVELRCDPISGHTALYWYRQSLGQGLEFLIYFQGNSAPDKSGLPSDRFSAERTGGSVSTLTIQRTQQEDSAVYLCASSTRNPEEETQYFGPGTRLLVL.

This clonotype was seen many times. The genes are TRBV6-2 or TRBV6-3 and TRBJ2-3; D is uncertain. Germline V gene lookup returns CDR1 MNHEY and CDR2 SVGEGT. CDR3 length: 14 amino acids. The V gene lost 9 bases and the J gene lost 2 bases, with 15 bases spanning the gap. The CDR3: CASRPWANTDTQYF. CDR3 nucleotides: TGTGCCAGTCGACCCTGGGCAAACACAGATACGCAGTATTTT.

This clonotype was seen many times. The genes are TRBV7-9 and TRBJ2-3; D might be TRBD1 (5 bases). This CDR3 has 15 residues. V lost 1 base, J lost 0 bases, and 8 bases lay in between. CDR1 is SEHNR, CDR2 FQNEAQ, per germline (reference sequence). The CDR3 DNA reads TGTGCCAGCAGCTTAGAGGGGTCTAGCACAGATACGCAGTATTTT. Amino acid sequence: CASSLEGSSTDTQYF.

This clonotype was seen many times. CDR3 coding DNA: TGTGCCAGCAGTACTGACAGGGGAACTCAGCCCCAGCATTTT. Translating gives CASSTDRGTQPQHF. The rearrangement uses TRBV28 and TRBJ1-5, with 8 bases fitting TRBD1. The CDR3 has 14 residues. The junction had 6 bases not matched to a gene; V was cut back by 5 bases and J by 6 bases. Germline CDR1 MDHEN, CDR2 SYDVKM.

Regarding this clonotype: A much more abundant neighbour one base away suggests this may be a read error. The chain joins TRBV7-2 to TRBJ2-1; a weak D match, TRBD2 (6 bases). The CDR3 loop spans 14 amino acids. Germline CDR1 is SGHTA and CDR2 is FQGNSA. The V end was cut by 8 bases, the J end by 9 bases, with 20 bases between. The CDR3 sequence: CASGPLLASREQFF. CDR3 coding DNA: TGTGCCAGCGGCCCATTACTAGCATCGCGTGAGCAGTTCTTC.

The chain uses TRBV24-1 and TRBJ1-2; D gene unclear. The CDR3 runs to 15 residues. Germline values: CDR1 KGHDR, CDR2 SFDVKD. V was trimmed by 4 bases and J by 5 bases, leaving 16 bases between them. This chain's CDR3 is CATSEGSPTPYGYTF. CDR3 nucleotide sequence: TGTGCCACCAGTGAGGGCAGCCCCACTCCATATGGCTACACCTTC.

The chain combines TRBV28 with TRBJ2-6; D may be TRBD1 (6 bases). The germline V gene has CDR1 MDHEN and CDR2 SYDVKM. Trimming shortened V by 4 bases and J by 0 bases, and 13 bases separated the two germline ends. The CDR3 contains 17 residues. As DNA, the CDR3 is TGTGCCAGCAGTTCAGTAGGGGACACCTCTGGGGCCAACGTCCTGACTTTC. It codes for CASSSVGDTSGANVLTF.

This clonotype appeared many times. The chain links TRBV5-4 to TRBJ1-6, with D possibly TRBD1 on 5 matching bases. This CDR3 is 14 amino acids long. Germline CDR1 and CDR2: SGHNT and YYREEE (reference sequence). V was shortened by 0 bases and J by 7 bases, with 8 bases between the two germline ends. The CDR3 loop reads CASSLVGENSPLHF. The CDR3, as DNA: TGTGCCAGCAGCTTGGTAGGGGAAAATTCACCCCTCCACTTT. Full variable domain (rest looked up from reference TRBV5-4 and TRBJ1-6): ETGVTQSPTHLIKTRGQQVTLRCSSQSGHNTVSWYQQALGQGPQFIFQYYREEENGRGNFPPRFSGLQFPNYSSELNVNALELDDSALYLCASSLVGENSPLHFGNGTRLTVT.

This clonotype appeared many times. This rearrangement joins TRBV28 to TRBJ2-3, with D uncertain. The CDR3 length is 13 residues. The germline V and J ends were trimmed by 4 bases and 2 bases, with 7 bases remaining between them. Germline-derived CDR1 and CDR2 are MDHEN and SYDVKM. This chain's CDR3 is CASSSLLTDTQYF. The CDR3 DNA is TGTGCCAGCAGTTCACTTCTCACAGATACGCAGTATTTT.

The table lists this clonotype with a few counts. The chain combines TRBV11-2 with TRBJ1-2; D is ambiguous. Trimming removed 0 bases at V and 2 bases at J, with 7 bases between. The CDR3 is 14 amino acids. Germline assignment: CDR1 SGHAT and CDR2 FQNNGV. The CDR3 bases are TGTGCCAGCAGCTTAGACCCGACGAACTATGGCTACACCTTC. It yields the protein CASSLDPTNYGYTF. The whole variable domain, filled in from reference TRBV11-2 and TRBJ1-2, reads EAGVAQSPRYKIIEKRQSVAFWCNPISGHATLYWYQQILGQGPKLLIQFQNNGVVDDSQLPKDRFSAERLKGVDSTLKIQPAKLEDSAVYLCASSLDPTNYGYTFGSGTRLTVV.

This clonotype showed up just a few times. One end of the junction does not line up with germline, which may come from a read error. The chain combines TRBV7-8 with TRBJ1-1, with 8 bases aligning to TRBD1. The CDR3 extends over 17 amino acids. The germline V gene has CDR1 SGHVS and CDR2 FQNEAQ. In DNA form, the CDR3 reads TGTGCCAGCAGCCTAGCACACCCAGGGGGCGTGAACACTGAAGCTTTCTTT. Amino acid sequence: CASSLAHPGGVNTEAFF.

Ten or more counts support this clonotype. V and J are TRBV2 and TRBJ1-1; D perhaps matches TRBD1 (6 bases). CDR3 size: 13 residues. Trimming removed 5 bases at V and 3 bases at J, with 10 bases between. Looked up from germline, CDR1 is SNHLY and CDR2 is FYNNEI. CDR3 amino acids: CASSTGTDTEAFF. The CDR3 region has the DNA TGTGCCAGCAGTACAGGGACGGACACTGAAGCTTTCTTT.